One and the same sample provided the 32 T cell receptor beta chains below, sequenced in a study of blood T cell repertoires in COVID-19. Method: immunoSEQ multiplex PCR; TCRdb's copy keeps in-frame clones and lacks some. Here the sample spans approximately 500,000 clones, roughly 89% being singletons. Material: peripheral blood. The receptors originated from a woman between 45 and 60 years old with COVID-19, enrolled during active disease.

In its sample, this clone was seen once. The CDR3 bases are TGTGCCAGCAGCCCCAGTAAGATTGGGACAGGGGAAACAGATACGCAGTATTTT. Translation: CASSPSKIGTGETDTQYF. V gene TRBV3-1 (or the pseudogene TRBV3-2) combines with J gene TRBJ2-3, with 10 bases that match TRBD1. This CDR3 has 18 amino acids. CDR1 is LGHDT, CDR2 YNNKEL, per germline (reference sequence). The V segment lost 4 bases and the J segment 3 bases; nucleotides outside the gene matches: 13.

V gene TRBV7-6 combines with J gene TRBJ2-1, with 7 bases that match TRBD1. Looked up from germline, CDR1 is SGHVS and CDR2 is FNYEAQ. This CDR3 contains 16 residues. The junction had 12 bases not matched to a gene; V was cut back by 1 base and J by 9 bases. CDR3 in DNA: TGTGCCAGCAGCTTAGGACAGGGAGATTGGGCACGTGAGCAGTTCTTC. Protein product: CASSLGQGDWAREQFF.

J is TRBJ2-5 and V is TRBV6-2 or TRBV6-3; 12 bases fit TRBD1. CDR3 length: 14 amino acids. CDR1 and CDR2 from the germline V gene are MNHEY and SVGEGT. Germline trimming cut 5 bases from V and 4 bases from J; bases unmatched to any gene: 2. DNA for the CDR3: TGTGCCAGCAGTGGGACAGGGGGCTCAGAGACCCAGTACTTC. This sequence encodes CASSGTGGSETQYF.

Here the CDR3 DNA reads TGTGCCAGCAGCCAAGATTTCGGGGACTCTGGAAACACCATATATTTT. Protein sequence: CASSQDFGDSGNTIYF. The chain is built from TRBV3-1 (or the pseudogene TRBV3-2) and TRBJ1-3; D not certain. Germline CDR1 is LGHDT and CDR2 is YNNKEL (reference sequence). The V and J ends lost 0 bases and 0 bases respectively, with 9 bases between them. The CDR3 spans 16 residues.

The rearrangement links TRBV2 to TRBJ1-5; TRBD1 aligns across 7 bases. Per the germline V gene, CDR1 is SNHLY and CDR2 is FYNNEI. CDR3 length: 13 residues. Germline trimming cut 4 bases from V and 4 bases from J; bases unmatched to any gene: 1. DNA for the CDR3: TGTGCCAGCAGTGGGACAGGTAATCAGCCCCAGCATTTT. The encoded protein is CASSGTGNQPQHF.

The gene calls are TRBV19 and TRBJ2-2; TRBD1 matches 8 bases. This CDR3 contains 14 residues. J was trimmed by 7 bases and V by 7 bases; bases with no gene match: 8. CDR1 and CDR2 (germline): LNHDA, SQIVND (reference sequence). CDR3 DNA sequence: TGTGCCAGTAAGGACAGGGCGGTGGGCGGGGAGCTGTTTTTT. Translated, it gives CASKDRAVGGELFF.

The chain employs TRBV7-9 and TRBJ1-3; D is unclear. CDR1 and CDR2 from the germline V gene are SEHNR and FQNEAQ (reference sequence). V dropped 2 bases and J dropped 7 bases, with 9 bases sitting between them. The CDR3 is made up of 13 amino acids. CDR3 nucleotide sequence: TGTGCCAGCAGCTTATTAGGCGGGAACACCATATATTTT. Translating gives CASSLLGGNTIYF.

The V gene is TRBV15, the J gene TRBJ2-7, with D possibly TRBD1 on 7 matching bases. Germline V CDR1 and CDR2: LNHNV, YYDKDF (reference sequence). Deletions cut 1 base from V and 5 bases from J, with 15 bases between. The CDR3 has 15 residues. The CDR3 is CATSRGQGGSNEQYF. DNA for the CDR3: TGTGCCACCAGCAGAGGACAGGGAGGTTCCAACGAGCAGTACTTC.

V gene TRBV5-1 combines with J gene TRBJ2-2, with D tentatively TRBD1 (5 bases). Between the trimmed V and J ends, which lost 2 bases and 2 bases, there was a span of 13 bases. CDR3 length: 16 residues. Germline CDR1 reads SGHRS; CDR2 reads YFSETQ. The CDR3 reads CASSLSRAKNTGELFF. The CDR3 DNA follows: TGCGCCAGCAGCTTATCCAGGGCCAAAAACACCGGGGAGCTGTTTTTT.

V usage is TRBV30 and J usage is TRBJ1-6, with D uncertain. Per germline, CDR1 GTSNPN and CDR2 SVGIG (reference sequence). This CDR3 comprises 11 residues. The V end lost 3 bases, the J end lost 7 bases, and 4 bases lay between the germline ends. The CDR3 region is CAWSMNSPLHF. CDR3 sequence (DNA): TGTGCCTGGAGCATGAATTCACCCCTCCACTTT.

The chain couples TRBV3-1 (or the pseudogene TRBV3-2) to TRBJ1-5; unclear D gene. Germline lookup yields CDR1 LGHDT and CDR2 YNNKEL (reference sequence). Trimming removed 1 base from V and 4 bases from J, with 11 bases in between. This CDR3 is built from 15 residues. CDR3 nucleotide sequence: TGTGCCAGCAGCCAAGGGCGGCCTCCGAATCAGCCCCAGCATTTT. It codes for CASSQGRPPNQPQHF.

The J gene is TRBJ2-4, the V gene TRBV2; perhaps TRBD2 as D (7 bases). Germline lookup yields CDR1 SNHLY and CDR2 FYNNEI. Trimming shortened V by 11 bases and J by 0 bases, and 17 bases separated the two germline ends. The CDR3 loop spans 15 amino acids. For the CDR3, the DNA is TGTGCCTCAGCGGGGACATCGCTAGCCAAAAACATTCAGTACTTC. Protein product: CASAGTSLAKNIQYF.

The rearrangement joins TRBV7-3 to TRBJ1-6; perhaps TRBD1 as D (5 bases). CDR1 SGHTA and CDR2 FQGTGA come from the germline V gene. The CDR3 is made up of 14 amino acids. With 8 bases removed from V and 7 bases from J, the gap between germline ends came to 15 bases. This CDR3 is CASGRGTHNSPLHF. CDR3 DNA sequence: TGTGCCAGCGGAAGGGGCACCCACAATTCACCCCTCCACTTT.

In its sample, this clone was seen a few times. V usage is TRBV19 and J usage is TRBJ1-5; 7 nucleotides align to TRBD1. Germline CDR1 and CDR2: LNHDA and SQIVND (reference sequence). V gave up 7 bases and J gave up 1 base; unmatched junction bases: 7. CDR3 length equals 15 residues. CDR3 amino acids: CASTLTGTSNQPQHF. The CDR3 DNA follows: TGTGCCAGTACCCTGACAGGGACCAGCAATCAGCCCCAGCATTTT.

This clone appeared many times. The V gene is TRBV6-5, the J gene TRBJ1-2, with TRBD1 as a possible D gene (5 bases). Between the trimmed V and J ends, which lost 2 bases and 3 bases, there was a span of 7 bases. This CDR3 has 13 residues. CDR1 MNHEY and CDR2 SVGAGI come from the germline V gene. CDR3: CASSYGADYGYTF. The CDR3 nucleotides read TGTGCCAGCAGTTACGGGGCGGACTATGGCTACACCTTC.

The chain links TRBV7-9 to TRBJ2-7; D is ambiguous. Germline V gene data show CDR1 as SEHNR and CDR2 as FQNEAQ (reference sequence). The CDR3 loop spans 11 amino acids. The V end lost 1 base, the J end lost 6 bases, and 4 bases lay between the germline ends. CDR3 DNA: TGTGCCAGCAGCTTAGAGAGCGAGCAGTACTTC. It encodes CASSLESEQYF.

The rearrangement joins TRBV25-1 to TRBJ2-7; no clear D gene. The germline CDR1 and CDR2 sequences are MGHDK and SYGVNS. Between the trimmed V and J ends, which lost 10 bases and 3 bases, there was a span of 16 bases. The CDR3 spans 13 residues. The CDR3 DNA follows: TGTGCCACCTTAGGCGACACGGACTACGAGCAGTACTTC. This sequence encodes CATLGDTDYEQYF.

V usage is TRBV19 and J usage is TRBJ1-5; no clear D. CDR1 is LNHDA, CDR2 SQIVND, per germline (reference sequence). The CDR3 has 12 residues. Trimming took off 2 bases at V and 5 bases at J, with 4 bases between the two ends. In DNA form, the CDR3 reads TGTGCCAGTAGTATACGGTATCAGCCCCAGCATTTT. The encoded protein is CASSIRYQPQHF.

The rearrangement uses TRBV28 and TRBJ1-1; perhaps TRBD1 as D (6 bases). Per germline, CDR1 MDHEN and CDR2 SYDVKM. V was cut by 5 bases and J by 5 bases, with 15 bases left in between. The CDR3 has 14 amino acids. The CDR3 DNA reads TGTGCCAGCAGTATCCGGGGGGCAAAAACTGAAGCTTTCTTT. Its translation: CASSIRGAKTEAFF.

The chain couples TRBV7-6 to TRBJ1-6; possible D gene TRBD1, 5 bases. In germline, CDR1 is SGHVS, CDR2 FNYEAQ. V lost 4 bases and J lost 10, with 11 bases in between. The CDR3 totals 13 residues. CDR3 nucleotides: TGTGCCAGCAGCTCCAGGGTAGGATCACCCCTCCACTTT. Protein: CASSSRVGSPLHF.

This clone was recorded only once. This chain links TRBV6-5 with TRBJ1-1; 8 nucleotides match TRBD1. From germline, CDR1 is MNHEY and CDR2 SVGAGI. Trimming at V came to 4 bases and at J to 1 base, leaving 2 bases not matched to a gene. The CDR3 runs to 14 residues. The CDR3 sequence: CASSSGQGNTEAFF. For the CDR3, the DNA is TGTGCCAGCAGTTCCGGACAGGGGAACACTGAAGCTTTCTTT.

The genes are TRBV19 and TRBJ1-4; possible D gene TRBD1, 6 bases. Germline V lookup: CDR1 LNHDA, CDR2 SQIVND (reference sequence). Trimming took off 6 bases at V and 8 bases at J, with 19 bases between the two ends. This CDR3 is built from 15 residues. The CDR3 loop is CASRILPGTNEKLFF. DNA for the CDR3: TGTGCCAGTAGGATTCTTCCCGGGACAAACGAAAAACTGTTTTTT.

The gene calls are TRBV6-5 and TRBJ1-3, with 7 bases that match TRBD1. Germline V CDR1 and CDR2: MNHEY, SVGAGI. Trimming took 8 bases from V and 0 from J; bases not matched to a gene: 7. The CDR3 has 15 amino acids. The CDR3 here is CASGLQGFSGNTIYF. CDR3 nucleotide sequence: TGTGCCAGCGGGTTACAGGGGTTCTCTGGAAACACCATATATTTT.

This clone was seen a few times. The CDR3 is CASMRNRGTEAFF. The CDR3 bases are TGTGCCAGTATGAGGAATAGAGGGACTGAAGCTTTCTTT. The rearrangement links TRBV19 to TRBJ1-1; D ambiguous. In germline, CDR1 is LNHDA, CDR2 SQIVND (reference sequence). This CDR3 has 13 residues. V lost 7 bases and J lost 5, with 14 bases in between.

This sequence joins TRBV2 and TRBJ2-7; TRBD1 aligns across 7 bases. The germline gives CDR1 SNHLY, CDR2 FYNNEI. There are 11 residues in the CDR3. Losses at the gene ends were 9 bases for V and 4 bases for J; bases not matched to a gene: 3. The CDR3 DNA reads TGTGCCAGTGGGGACAGTTACGAGCAGTACTTC. This gives the protein CASGDSYEQYF.

The gene calls are TRBV10-3 and TRBJ1-3, with a tentative D call TRBD1 (5 bases). V was shortened by 11 bases and J by 0 bases, with 11 bases between the two germline ends. This CDR3 spans 13 amino acids. Germline V gives CDR1 ENHRY, CDR2 SYGVKD. This chain's CDR3 is CASWRGSGNTIYF. DNA of the CDR3: TGTGCCTCCTGGAGGGGCTCTGGAAACACCATATATTTT.

This sequence joins TRBV10-3 and TRBJ1-3; no reliable D call. Trimming removed 4 bases from V and 4 bases from J, with 8 bases in between. CDR1 and CDR2 (germline): ENHRY, SYGVKD. The CDR3 is 13 amino acids. CDR3 protein: CAISGAAGNTIYF. The CDR3 DNA is TGTGCCATCAGTGGGGCAGCAGGAAACACCATATATTTT.

This clone was seen a single time. The CDR3 here is CASSAGDLWNYGYTF. The CDR3 coding sequence is TGTGCCAGCAGCGCGGGGGACCTATGGAACTATGGCTACACCTTC. The chain employs TRBV9 and TRBJ1-2; TRBD1 might be the D (5 bases). Trimming took 3 bases from V and 2 from J, leaving 14 bases between them. The length of the CDR3 is 15 residues. Germline V gene sequence: CDR1 SGDLS, CDR2 YYNGEE.

The V gene is TRBV29-1, the J gene TRBJ2-7; D possibly corresponds to TRBD2 (6 bases). The germline V gene has CDR1 SQVTM and CDR2 ANQGSEA. The CDR3 spans 12 residues. Trimming removed 5 bases at V and 3 bases at J, with 11 bases between. CDR3: CSVLPGDYEQYF. The CDR3 nucleotides read TGCAGCGTTCTTCCGGGGGACTACGAGCAGTACTTC.

The chain couples TRBV3-1 (or the pseudogene TRBV3-2) to TRBJ1-5, with D perhaps TRBD1 (6 bases). The CDR3 sequence is 14 residues long. The V gene lost 6 bases and the J gene lost 2 bases, with 11 bases spanning the gap. The germline CDR1 and CDR2 sequences are LGHDT and YNNKEL (reference sequence). The CDR3 reads CASSPGVGNQPQHF. CDR3 bases: TGTGCCAGCAGTCCAGGGGTGGGCAATCAGCCCCAGCATTTT.

This sequence joins TRBV11-2 and TRBJ2-3, with 8 bases aligning to TRBD2. CDR3 length: 16 amino acids. V dropped 6 bases and J dropped 3; count of bases not matched to a gene: 11. Germline CDR1 and CDR2: SGHAT and FQNNGV. CDR3 amino acids: CASSFTGGAMTDTQYF. In nucleotides, the CDR3 is TGTGCCAGCAGTTTCACCGGGGGGGCCATGACAGATACGCAGTATTTT.

The chain carries TRBV2 and TRBJ2-5; 7 bases are shared with TRBD1. V gave up 4 bases and J gave up 5 bases; unmatched junction bases: 7. The CDR3 covers 14 residues. Germline assignment: CDR1 SNHLY and CDR2 FYNNEI. The CDR3, as DNA: TGTGCCAGCAGTGGCAGGGGGTTGACGGAGACCCAGTACTTC. It encodes CASSGRGLTETQYF.